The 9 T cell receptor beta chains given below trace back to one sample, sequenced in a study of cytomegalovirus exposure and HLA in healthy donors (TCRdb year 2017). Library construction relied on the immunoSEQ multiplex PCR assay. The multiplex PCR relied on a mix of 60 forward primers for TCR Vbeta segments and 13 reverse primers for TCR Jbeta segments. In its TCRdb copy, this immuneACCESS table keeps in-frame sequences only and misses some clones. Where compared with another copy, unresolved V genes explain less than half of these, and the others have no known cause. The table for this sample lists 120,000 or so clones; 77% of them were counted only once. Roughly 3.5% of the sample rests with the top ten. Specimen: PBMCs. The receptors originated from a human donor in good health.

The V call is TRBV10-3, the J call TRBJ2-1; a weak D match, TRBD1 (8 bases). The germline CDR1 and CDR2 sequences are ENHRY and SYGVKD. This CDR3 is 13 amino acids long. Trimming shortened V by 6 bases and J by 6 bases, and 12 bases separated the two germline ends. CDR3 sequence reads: CAIRDREGNEQFF. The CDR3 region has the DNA TGTGCCATCAGGGACAGGGAGGGCAATGAGCAGTTCTTC.

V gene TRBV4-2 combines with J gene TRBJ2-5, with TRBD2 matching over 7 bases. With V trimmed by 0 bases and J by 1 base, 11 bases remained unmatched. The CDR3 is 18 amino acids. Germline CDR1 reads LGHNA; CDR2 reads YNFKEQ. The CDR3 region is CASSQELRSSGAQETQYF. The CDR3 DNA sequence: TGTGCCAGCAGCCAAGAACTGAGGTCTAGCGGAGCCCAAGAGACCCAGTACTTC.

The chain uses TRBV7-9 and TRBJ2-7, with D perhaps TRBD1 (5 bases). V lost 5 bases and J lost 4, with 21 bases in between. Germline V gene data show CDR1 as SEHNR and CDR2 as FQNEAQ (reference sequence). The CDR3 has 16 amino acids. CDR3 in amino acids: CASSPLVSLKGYEQYF. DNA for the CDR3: TGTGCCAGCAGCCCCCTTGTATCTTTGAAGGGGTACGAGCAGTACTTC. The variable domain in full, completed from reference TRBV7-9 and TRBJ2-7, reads DTGVSQNPRHKITKRGQNVTFRCDPISEHNRLYWYRQTLGQGPEFLTYFQNEAQLEKSRLLSDRFSAERPKGSFSTLEIQRTEQGDSAMYLCASSPLVSLKGYEQYFGPGTRLTVT.

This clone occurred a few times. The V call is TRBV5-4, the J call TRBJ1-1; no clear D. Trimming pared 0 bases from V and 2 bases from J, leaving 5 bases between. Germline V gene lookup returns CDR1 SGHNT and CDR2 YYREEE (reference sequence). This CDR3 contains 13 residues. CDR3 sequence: CASSLDQNTEAFF. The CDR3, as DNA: TGTGCCAGCAGCTTGGATCAAAACACTGAAGCTTTCTTT. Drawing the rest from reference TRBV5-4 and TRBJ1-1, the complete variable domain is ETGVTQSPTHLIKTRGQQVTLRCSSQSGHNTVSWYQQALGQGPQFIFQYYREEENGRGNFPPRFSGLQFPNYSSELNVNALELDDSALYLCASSLDQNTEAFFGQGTRLTVV.

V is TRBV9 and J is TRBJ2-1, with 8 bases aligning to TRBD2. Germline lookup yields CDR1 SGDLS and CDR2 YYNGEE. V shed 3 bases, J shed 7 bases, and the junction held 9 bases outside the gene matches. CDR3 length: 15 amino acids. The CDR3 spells CASSAPPGGENEQFF. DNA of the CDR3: TGTGCCAGCAGCGCCCCCCCGGGAGGGGAGAATGAGCAGTTCTTC.

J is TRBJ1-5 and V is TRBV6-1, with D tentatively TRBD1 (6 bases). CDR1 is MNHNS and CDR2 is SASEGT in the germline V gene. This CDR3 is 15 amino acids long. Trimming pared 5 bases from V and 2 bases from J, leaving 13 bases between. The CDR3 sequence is CASSTGQLGNQPQHF. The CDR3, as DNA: TGTGCCAGCAGTACAGGACAGTTGGGCAATCAGCCCCAGCATTTT.

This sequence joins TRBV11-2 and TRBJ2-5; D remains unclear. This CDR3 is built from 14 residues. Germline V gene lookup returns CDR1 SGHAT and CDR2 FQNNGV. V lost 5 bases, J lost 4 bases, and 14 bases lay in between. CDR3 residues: CASSPHLGGETQYF. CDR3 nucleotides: TGTGCCAGCAGCCCACACCTAGGTGGAGAGACCCAGTACTTC.

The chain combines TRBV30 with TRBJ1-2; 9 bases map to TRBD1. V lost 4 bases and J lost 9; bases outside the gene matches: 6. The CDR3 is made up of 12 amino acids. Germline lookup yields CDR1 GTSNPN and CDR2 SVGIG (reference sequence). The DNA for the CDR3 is TGTGCCTGGAAGGGGACAGGGTCGAGCTACACCTTC. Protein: CAWKGTGSSYTF.

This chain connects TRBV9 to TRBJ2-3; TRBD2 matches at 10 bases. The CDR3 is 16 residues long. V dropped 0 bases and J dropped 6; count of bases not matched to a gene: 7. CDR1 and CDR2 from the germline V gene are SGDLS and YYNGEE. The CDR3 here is CASSVGSGRYGDTQYF. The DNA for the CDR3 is TGTGCCAGCAGCGTAGGTAGCGGGAGGTATGGGGATACGCAGTATTTT.